Presented here are 10 T cell receptor beta chains from one specimen sequenced in a study of molecular identifiers for immune sequencing clone quantification. MiXCR, applied by TCRdb to the PCR reads, yields one record per CDR3 protein. The sample includes 400,000 to 600,000 distinct CDR3 sequences, over 20% seen only once; the top ten take more than 0.8%. Source material: naive CD8+ T cells from blood, with Jurkat cell RNA spiked in. Noted subset: FACS-sorted CD8+CD4-CCR7+CD45RA+ naive T cells. These receptors originate from a human donor in good health. Some libraries in this study had Jurkat cell RNA spiked in.

A note on this clonotype: It may be a read error: a sequence one base away is much more abundant. This rearrangement joins TRBV12-3 or TRBV12-4 to TRBJ2-5; no firm D call. The CDR3 totals 14 residues. V lost 6 bases and J lost 2, with 13 bases in between. CDR3 in amino acids: CASSPTDGQETQYF. The CDR3 DNA follows: TGTGCCAGCAGCCCGACGGACGGACAAGAGACCCAGTACTTC.

In its sample, this clonotype was seen a few times. V and J are TRBV20-1 and TRBJ2-3, with TRBD2 matching 11 bases. Germline CDR1 DFQATT, CDR2 SNEGSKA (reference sequence). V lost 6 bases and J lost 3; bases outside the gene matches: 20. CDR3 size: 19 residues. DNA of the CDR3: TGCAGTGCCTCTAAATCTAGCGGGGGGCGACAAAGGAGGACAGATACGCAGTATTTT. Translation gives CSASKSSGGRQRRTDTQYF.

This clonotype has only a few counts. The V call is TRBV4-3, the J call TRBJ2-3, with 7 nucleotides matching TRBD2. The CDR3 is 16 residues long. The germline V gene encodes CDR1 LGHNA and CDR2 YSLEER. After removal of 0 bases from V and 2 bases from J, the junction contained 5 bases not matched to a gene. The CDR3, as DNA: TGCGCCAGCAGCCAAGATTCAAGCGGGGCCACAGATACGCAGTATTTT. Translated, it gives CASSQDSSGATDTQYF.

This clonotype has a single count. Just one base apart from a much larger clone, this may be a read error. V is TRBV4-3 and J is TRBJ2-2, with D perhaps matching TRBD1 (5 bases). This CDR3 comprises 15 residues. CDR1 and CDR2 from the germline V gene are LGHNA and YSLEER. CDR3 residues: CSSSQGVRATGELFF. For the CDR3, the DNA is TGCTCCAGCAGCCAAGGGGTGCGTGCCACCGGGGAGCTGTTTTTT.

This clonotype has ten or more counts. J is TRBJ2-7 and V is TRBV7-9; weak D call: TRBD1 (6 bases). The V end lost 4 bases, the J end lost 2 bases, and 15 bases lay between the germline ends. CDR1 and CDR2 from the germline V gene are SEHNR and FQNEAQ (reference sequence). The CDR3 is 15 residues long. CDR3 sequence (DNA): TGTGCCAGCAGCTCGTCACGGACAGCCACCTACGAGCAGTACTTC. Protein product: CASSSSRTATYEQYF.

This clonotype was seen repeatedly, ten times or more. The J gene is TRBJ2-1, the V gene TRBV5-1; no firm D call. The CDR3 spans 15 residues. Germline loops: CDR1 SGHRS, CDR2 YFSETQ. With 1 base removed from V and 4 bases from J, the gap between germline ends came to 12 bases. The CDR3 DNA sequence: TGCGCCAGCAGCTTGTCTGGCCTAGGATACAATGAGCAGTTCTTC. This gives the protein CASSLSGLGYNEQFF. Filled out from reference TRBV5-1 and TRBJ2-1, the complete variable domain reads KAGVTQTPRYLIKTRGQQVTLSCSPISGHRSVSWYQQTPGQGLQFLFEYFSETQRNKGNFPGRFSGRQFSNSRSEMNVSTLELGDSALYLCASSLSGLGYNEQFFGPGTRLTVL.

In this sample, this clonotype turned up many times. The chain combines TRBV7-6 with TRBJ2-3, with a weak D call TRBD2 (6 bases). This CDR3 contains 15 residues. Trimming took 5 bases from V and 1 from J, leaving 13 bases between them. Germline V gene data show CDR1 as SGHVS and CDR2 as FNYEAQ. The CDR3 loop reads CASSELALGTDTQYF. DNA of the CDR3: TGTGCCAGCAGCGAACTAGCTCTTGGCACAGATACGCAGTATTTT.

This clonotype was counted at least ten times. This chain links TRBV21-1 with TRBJ1-2. TRBV21-1 is a recognized pseudogene. This CDR3 comprises 16 residues. The CDR3 region is CASSKESRRLNYGYTF. The CDR3 DNA reads as TGTGCCAGCAGCAAAGAGTCACGGCGACTTAACTATGGCTACACCTTC.

The table lists this clonotype with a few counts. The chain employs TRBV7-2 and TRBJ2-5; 8 bases map to TRBD2. J lost 0 bases, V lost 2 bases, and 17 bases had no gene match. This CDR3 region has 20 residues. CDR1 is SGHTA and CDR2 is FQGNSA in the germline V gene. CDR3: CASSLPAGSGGPTYQETQYF. In DNA form, the CDR3 reads TGTGCCAGCAGCTTACCCGCCGGGAGCGGGGGACCTACGTACCAAGAGACCCAGTACTTC.

This clonotype appeared many times. This sequence joins TRBV29-1 and TRBJ2-2; D remains ambiguous. Germline V gene data show CDR1 as SQVTM and CDR2 as ANQGSEA. The CDR3 has 13 residues. V lost 6 bases and J 0 bases, leaving 8 bases between the germline ends. CDR3 coding DNA: TGCAGCGTCCATCCCGCGAACACCGGGGAGCTGTTTTTT. Its protein product is CSVHPANTGELFF.